These 15 T cell receptor beta chains came from one sample sequenced in a study of OX40 agonist ivuxolimab in advanced cancers. Clones were read by immunoSEQ multiplex PCR, and TCRdb kept only the in-frame ones, dropping some. The sample includes 50,000 to 75,000 clones, roughly four fifths seen only once; the top ten take roughly 1.5%. The specimen was CD4+ or CD8+ T cells sorted from blood, collected in a trial of the OX40 agonist ivuxolimab. These receptors came from an adult with an advanced solid tumor such as melanoma, head and neck, liver or kidney cancer.

This chain uses TRBV19 with TRBJ2-1, with D hard to call. Trimming removed 2 bases at V and 10 bases at J, with 9 bases between. The CDR3 totals 12 residues. Germline CDR1 reads LNHDA; CDR2 reads SQIVND (reference sequence). The CDR3 sequence is CASSILGREQFF. CDR3 nucleotide sequence: TGTGCCAGTAGTATACTTGGACGGGAGCAGTTCTTC.

This clone was observed a few times. The chain employs TRBV7-2 and TRBJ1-3; no definite D call. With 4 bases removed from V and 2 bases from J, the gap between germline ends came to 6 bases. This CDR3 contains 13 residues. Germline V gives CDR1 SGHTA, CDR2 FQGNSA. CDR3 nucleotide sequence: TGTGCCAGCAGCTCGTCAGCTGGAAACACCATATATTTT. Residues: CASSSSAGNTIYF.

The chain has TRBV28 and TRBJ2-2; 7 nucleotides agree with TRBD2. Germline V gene data show CDR1 as MDHEN and CDR2 as SYDVKM. After removal of 5 bases from V and 0 bases from J, the junction contained 15 bases not matched to a gene. There are 19 residues in the CDR3. CDR3 coding DNA: TGTGCCAGCAGTGAGGCAGCGGGGTTCTTGAACGCGAACACCGGGGAGCTGTTTTTT. The encoded protein is CASSEAAGFLNANTGELFF.

V is TRBV7-3 and J is TRBJ2-3; 8 bases align to TRBD2. The CDR3 covers 15 residues. J was trimmed by 1 base and V by 0 bases; bases with no gene match: 0. The germline V gene has CDR1 SGHTA and CDR2 FQGTGA. CDR3 amino acids: CASSLTGGGTDTQYF. Written as DNA, the CDR3 is TGTGCCAGCAGCTTAACCGGGGGGGGCACAGATACGCAGTATTTT.

The chain couples TRBV11-3 to TRBJ1-1, with D unresolved. The ends were cut back, 7 bases at V and 6 bases at J, with 21 bases in the middle. The CDR3 spans 15 residues. Germline values: CDR1 SGHNT, CDR2 YENEEA. The CDR3 DNA reads TGTGCCAGCACTCCGGGGTCGAAGCGTTACTCTGAAGCTTTCTTT. Translation gives CASTPGSKRYSEAFF.

V usage is TRBV6-1 and J usage is TRBJ1-5; no clear D. With 11 bases removed from V and 10 bases from J, the gap between germline ends came to 12 bases. The CDR3 totals 10 residues. The germline V gene encodes CDR1 MNHNS and CDR2 SASEGT. CDR3 nucleotide sequence: TGTGCCTCCGGTGATCTCCCCCAGCATTTT. This gives the protein CASGDLPQHF.

This clone was seen a single time. Other DNA sequences in the same sample also yield this CDR3. The chain combines TRBV15 with TRBJ2-7; the match to TRBD2 covers 7 bases. CDR3 length: 13 amino acids. Germline loops: CDR1 LNHNV, CDR2 YYDKDF (reference sequence). V lost 0 bases, J lost 8 bases, and 4 bases stayed unmatched. The CDR3 is CATSRDRREKQYF. CDR3 bases: TGTGCCACCAGCAGAGATCGGCGGGAGAAGCAGTACTTC.

The V call is TRBV5-4, the J call TRBJ1-5; tentatively, D is TRBD1 (6 bases). The germline CDR1 and CDR2 sequences are SGHNT and YYREEE (reference sequence). The CDR3 is 13 residues long. V was shortened by 7 bases and J by 3 bases, with 11 bases between the two germline ends. The CDR3: CASATGPNQPQHF. The CDR3 DNA sequence: TGTGCCAGCGCGACAGGTCCCAATCAGCCCCAGCATTTT. Full variable domain (outside the CDR3, taken from reference TRBV5-4 and TRBJ1-5): ETGVTQSPTHLIKTRGQQVTLRCSSQSGHNTVSWYQQALGQGPQFIFQYYREEENGRGNFPPRFSGLQFPNYSSELNVNALELDDSALYLCASATGPNQPQHFGDGTRLSIL.

In nucleotides, the CDR3 is TGTGCCAGCAGCCCCCGAGCCCTAATCTCCTACAATGAGCAGTTCTTC. Its protein is CASSPRALISYNEQFF. The chain links TRBV7-3 to TRBJ2-1; the D is unclear. CDR3 size: 16 residues. V lost 5 bases and J lost 0, with 14 bases in between. The germline V gene encodes CDR1 SGHTA and CDR2 FQGTGA.

The V call is TRBV30, the J call TRBJ1-6, with 7 nucleotides matching TRBD1. The length of the CDR3 is 14 residues. Germline CDR1 GTSNPN, CDR2 SVGIG (reference sequence). V dropped 0 bases and J dropped 10; count of bases not matched to a gene: 6. The DNA of the CDR3 is TGTGCCTGGAGTGTTGCAGGGGGGAGCTCACCCCTCCACTTT. Amino acids: CAWSVAGGSSPLHF.

The genes are TRBV5-5 and TRBJ1-2; D possibly corresponds to TRBD1 (6 bases). This CDR3 contains 13 residues. Germline assignment: CDR1 SGHKS and CDR2 YYEKEE (reference sequence). V was cut by 1 base and J by 7 bases, with 11 bases left in between. This CDR3 reads CASSLQGRAGYTF. The CDR3 bases are TGTGCCAGCAGCTTGCAGGGGAGGGCTGGCTACACCTTC.

The chain couples TRBV18 to TRBJ2-1, with D possibly being TRBD1 or TRBD2 (5 bases each). Germline CDR1 reads KGHSH; CDR2 reads LQKENI. The CDR3 length is 12 residues. Trimming left V 3 bases short and J 8 bases short, with 8 bases between. The CDR3 nucleotides are TGTGCCAGCTCACCCGTGGGGGATGAGCAGTTCTTC. This codes for CASSPVGDEQFF.

This clone appeared a few times. The V gene is TRBV30, the J gene TRBJ1-1; D ambiguous. Germline CDR1 and CDR2: GTSNPN and SVGIG (reference sequence). Trimming took 3 bases from V and 5 from J, leaving 7 bases between them. The CDR3 consists of 11 residues. The CDR3 bases are TGTGCCTGGAGGGGGTTGACTGAAGCTTTCTTT. Residues: CAWRGLTEAFF. Full variable domain (remainder filled in from reference TRBV30 and TRBJ1-1): SQTIHQWPATLVQPVGSPLSLECTVEGTSNPNLYWYRQAAGRGLQLLFYSVGIGQISSEVPQNLSASRPQDRQFILSSKKLLLSDSGFYLCAWRGLTEAFFGQGTRLTVV.

J is TRBJ2-1 and V is TRBV18; D perhaps matches TRBD1 (8 bases). The CDR3 length is 17 residues. The V end was cut by 0 bases, the J end by 7 bases, with 19 bases between. Looked up from germline, CDR1 is KGHSH and CDR2 is LQKENI. The CDR3 spells CASSPPPATGEGNEQFF. For the CDR3, the DNA is TGTGCCAGCTCACCACCCCCGGCGACAGGGGAGGGAAATGAGCAGTTCTTC.

The rearrangement joins TRBV11-3 to TRBJ2-7; 7 positions agree with TRBD1. The V and J ends lost 5 bases and 5 bases, in that order; junction bases with no gene match: 6. Looked up from germline, CDR1 is SGHNT and CDR2 is YENEEA. The CDR3 is 13 residues long. The CDR3 reads CASSRGPLDEQYF. The CDR3 DNA is TGTGCCAGCAGCAGGGGGCCCTTGGACGAGCAGTACTTC.